The 24 T cell receptor beta chains in this list originate from one sample, sequenced in a study of PD-L1 blockade in urothelial cancer (dated by TCRdb to 2016 to 2017). The label giving this sample's time point can be read as: peripheral blood 6 weeks after treatment start. Libraries were built with the immunoSEQ multiplex PCR assay. Drawn from immuneACCESS, this table holds only the in-frame rearrangements with V and J called that TCRdb kept. Clones are partly lost; checked studies trace under half to an unresolved V gene and leave the rest unexplained. The table for this sample lists about 41,000 clones; more than 75% of them were counted only once. The ten largest clones represent over 2.5% of the sample. The sample in question was PBMCs, obtained around atezolizumab (anti-PD-L1) treatment. The source is a man in his sixties or seventies with urothelial cancer.

Remarks on this clone: One end of the junction does not line up with germline, which may come from a read error. The chain is built from TRBV7-7 and TRBJ2-1; TRBD2 agrees at 7 bases. Germline V lookup: CDR1 SSHAT, CDR2 FNYEAQ (reference sequence). This CDR3 is 15 amino acids long. The CDR3 loop is CASSLSPGGNNEQFF. DNA for the CDR3: TGTGCTAGCAGCCTCAGCCCCGGGGGGAACAATGAGCAGTTCTTC. Based on the CDR3 plus reference TRBV7-7 and TRBJ2-1, the full variable domain is GAGVSQSPRYKVTKRGQDVTLRCDPISSHATLYWYQQALGQGPEFLTYFNYEAQPDKSGLPSDRFSAERPEGSISTLTIQRTEQRDSAMYRCASSLSPGGNNEQFFGPGTRLTVL.

This clone was picked up one time. The CDR3 is CASTRRQDANEKLFF. The CDR3 bases are TGTGCCAGCACCCGTCGACAGGACGCTAATGAAAAACTGTTTTTT. The chain recombines TRBV28 with TRBJ1-4; tentatively, D is TRBD1 (6 bases). The V end lost 7 bases, the J end lost 3 bases, and 15 bases lay between the germline ends. CDR3 length: 15 amino acids. Germline CDR1 and CDR2: MDHEN and SYDVKM.

The chain couples TRBV14 to TRBJ2-5; TRBD2 agrees at 14 bases. J gave up 2 bases and V 1 base, and 15 bases lay outside the gene matches. The germline CDR1 and CDR2 sequences are SGHDN and FVKESK. The CDR3 is 21 residues long. In nucleotides, the CDR3 is TGTGCCAGCAGCCAAGGACCTTACCGACTAGCGGGAGGGAGATTTCAAGAGACCCAGTACTTC. Protein product: CASSQGPYRLAGGRFQETQYF.

The J gene is TRBJ2-2, the V gene TRBV30; 8 bases line up with TRBD2. V shed 4 bases, J shed 5 bases, and the junction held 9 bases outside the gene matches. The CDR3 runs 15 residues. Germline V gene lookup returns CDR1 GTSNPN and CDR2 SVGIG (reference sequence). The CDR3 here is CAWTVGRAGTGELFF. The DNA for the CDR3 is TGTGCCTGGACGGTCGGGAGGGCCGGGACCGGGGAGCTGTTTTTT.

The V and J genes are TRBV2 and TRBJ2-5; possible D gene TRBD1, 6 bases. There are 13 residues in the CDR3. Trimming removed 6 bases from V and 5 bases from J, with 13 bases in between. Germline loops: CDR1 SNHLY, CDR2 FYNNEI. CDR3 protein: CASRHRVRETQYF. The CDR3 DNA is TGTGCCAGCAGGCACAGGGTACGGGAGACCCAGTACTTC.

Only one count was recorded for this clone. J is TRBJ2-3 and V is TRBV11-2, with 7 bases matching TRBD1. This CDR3 is 14 amino acids long. Germline V gene sequence: CDR1 SGHAT, CDR2 FQNNGV. J lost 6 bases, V lost 4 bases, and 7 bases had no gene match. The CDR3: CASSSQGTADTQYF. CDR3 bases: TGTGCCAGCAGCTCACAGGGGACCGCGGATACGCAGTATTTT. Full variable domain (outside the CDR3, taken from reference TRBV11-2 and TRBJ2-3): EAGVAQSPRYKIIEKRQSVAFWCNPISGHATLYWYQQILGQGPKLLIQFQNNGVVDDSQLPKDRFSAERLKGVDSTLKIQPAKLEDSAVYLCASSSQGTADTQYFGPGTRLTVL.

The CDR3 loop reads CASSFRGGYTF. The CDR3 region has the DNA TGTGCCAGCAGCTTTAGGGGTGGCTACACCTTC. This chain connects TRBV5-5 to TRBJ1-2; a possible D gene is TRBD1 (5 bases). The CDR3 has 11 amino acids. Per the germline V gene, CDR1 is SGHKS and CDR2 is YYEKEE (reference sequence). V shed 2 bases and J shed 7 bases, with 6 bases lying between them.

This chain uses TRBV6-1 with TRBJ2-1; D ambiguous. From germline, CDR1 is MNHNS and CDR2 SASEGT. The CDR3 consists of 11 residues. The V gene lost 9 bases and the J gene lost 10 bases, with 13 bases spanning the gap. CDR3 in amino acids: CASRLVEEQFF. CDR3 coding DNA: TGTGCCAGTCGCCTGGTGGAGGAGCAGTTCTTC.

The chain combines TRBV7-9 with TRBJ1-2; maybe TRBD1 (5 bases). The V and J ends lost 6 bases and 0 bases respectively, with 14 bases between them. This CDR3 comprises 15 residues. CDR1 is SEHNR and CDR2 is FQNEAQ in the germline V gene (reference sequence). CDR3 sequence reads: CASSRTLSPNYGYTF. CDR3 coding DNA: TGTGCCAGCAGTCGGACACTTTCCCCTAACTATGGCTACACCTTC.

The gene calls are TRBV5-1 and TRBJ1-3, with 8 bases fitting TRBD1. In germline, CDR1 is SGHRS, CDR2 YFSETQ. The CDR3 loop spans 15 amino acids. The V segment lost 4 bases and the J segment 4 bases; nucleotides outside the gene matches: 7. CDR3 in amino acids: CASSVQGGYGNTIYF. CDR3 in DNA: TGCGCCAGCAGCGTACAGGGGGGGTACGGAAACACCATATATTTT.

This clone was seen a single time. This rearrangement joins TRBV6-1 to TRBJ2-1; no reliable D call. The germline V and J ends were trimmed by 4 bases and 0 bases, with 13 bases remaining between them. The germline gives CDR1 MNHNS, CDR2 SASEGT. The CDR3 is 16 residues long. CDR3 protein: CASSASLTNSYNEQFF. The CDR3 region has the DNA TGTGCCAGCAGTGCTTCGCTAACGAACTCCTACAATGAGCAGTTCTTC.

V is TRBV7-2 and J is TRBJ1-5; 8 nucleotides line up with TRBD1. CDR1 and CDR2 (germline): SGHTA, FQGNSA. J gave up 6 bases and V 2 bases, and 9 bases lay outside the gene matches. The CDR3 is 16 amino acids. The CDR3 region is CASSLRTGPSFQPQHF. The CDR3 nucleotides read TGTGCCAGCAGCTTACGGACAGGGCCTTCTTTTCAGCCCCAGCATTTT.

The chain combines TRBV11-3 with TRBJ2-1; possible D gene TRBD2, 6 bases. Germline CDR1 is SGHNT and CDR2 is YENEEA. Trimming took off 1 base at V and 9 bases at J, with 13 bases between the two ends. The CDR3 contains 14 residues. The CDR3 is CASSLGRRGGEQFF. For the CDR3, the DNA is TGTGCCAGCAGCTTAGGGAGGAGGGGCGGTGAGCAGTTCTTC.

V gene TRBV5-1 combines with J gene TRBJ2-7; the match to TRBD1 covers 7 bases. V trimming: 3 bases; J trimming: 2 bases; junction bases outside the gene matches: 11. The CDR3 has 16 residues. The V gene's germline CDR1 is SGHRS and CDR2 YFSETQ. The CDR3 nucleotides are TGCGCCAGCAGCTCGGGATCTCAGGGGGATGCCTACGAGCAGTACTTC. Its protein is CASSSGSQGDAYEQYF.

This chain uses TRBV5-1 with TRBJ2-3; a weak D match, TRBD1 (6 bases). Germline CDR1 is SGHRS and CDR2 is YFSETQ. The CDR3 length is 17 residues. V lost 0 bases to trimming and J lost 5 bases, with 19 bases between them. CDR3 sequence reads: CASSLGTGYERGDTQYF. In nucleotides, the CDR3 is TGCGCCAGCAGCTTGGGAACAGGGTACGAGAGGGGAGATACGCAGTATTTT.

The V call is TRBV2, the J call TRBJ2-3, with D perhaps matching TRBD1 (6 bases). Between the trimmed V and J ends, which lost 0 bases and 4 bases, there was a span of 8 bases. CDR3 length: 14 amino acids. CDR1 is SNHLY and CDR2 is FYNNEI in the germline V gene. CDR3 sequence reads: CASSEAHRADTQYF. DNA for the CDR3: TGTGCCAGCAGTGAAGCGCACAGGGCAGATACGCAGTATTTT.

The gene calls are TRBV27 and TRBJ2-7; tentatively, D is TRBD1 (5 bases). The CDR3 is made up of 10 amino acids. In germline, CDR1 is MNHEY, CDR2 SMNVEV (reference sequence). The chain's CDR3 is CQGSNYEQYF. CDR3 DNA: TGTCAGGGATCCAACTACGAGCAGTACTTC.

This chain connects TRBV10-2 to TRBJ2-7; the match to TRBD2 covers 16 bases. CDR1 is WSHSY and CDR2 is SAAADI in the germline V gene. CDR3 size: 18 residues. The ends lost 8 bases at V and 2 bases at J; junction bases unmatched: 12. The CDR3 region has the DNA TGCGCCAGCTACGGTGGGACTAGCGGGAGGGCCAGGGCCTACGAGCAGTACTTC. Translated, it gives CASYGGTSGRARAYEQYF.

CDR3 in amino acids: CASSPAGVGTDTQYF. CDR3 bases: TGTGCCAGCAGCCCAGCGGGAGTGGGCACAGATACGCAGTATTTT. The chain employs TRBV5-4 and TRBJ2-3, with TRBD2 matching 8 bases. CDR3 length equals 15 residues. Trimming took 4 bases from V and 1 from J; bases not matched to a gene: 5. Germline V gives CDR1 SGHNT, CDR2 YYREEE (reference sequence).

CDR3 sequence (DNA): TGTGCCAGCAGCCCAGGATGGAACTATGGCTACACCTTC. Amino acid sequence: CASSPGWNYGYTF. This chain joins TRBV7-9 and TRBJ1-2; no firm D call. The germline gives CDR1 SEHNR, CDR2 FQNEAQ (reference sequence). The CDR3 covers 13 residues. V lost 5 bases to trimming and J lost 2 bases, with 9 bases between them.

V usage is TRBV19 and J usage is TRBJ1-5, with TRBD1 as a possible D gene (5 bases). There are 13 residues in the CDR3. CDR1 and CDR2 (germline): LNHDA, SQIVND (reference sequence). The ends were cut back, 6 bases at V and 9 bases at J, with 15 bases in the middle. CDR3 nucleotide sequence: TGTGCCAGTAGCCAGGGTTCCCCGGGGCCCCAGCATTTT. Protein product: CASSQGSPGPQHF. The entire variable domain, with the rest obtained from reference TRBV19 and TRBJ1-5, is as follows: DGGITQSPKYLFRKEGQNVTLSCEQNLNHDAMYWYRQDPGQGLRLIYYSQIVNDFQKGDIAEGYSVSREKKESFPLTVTSAQKNPTAFYLCASSQGSPGPQHFGDGTRLSIL.

The chain couples TRBV27 to TRBJ2-1; perhaps TRBD2 as D (6 bases). Germline V gene lookup returns CDR1 MNHEY and CDR2 SMNVEV (reference sequence). Trimming cost V 0 bases and J 2 bases, with 8 bases left between them. The CDR3 has 15 amino acids. In DNA form, the CDR3 reads TGTGCCAGCAGTTTATCTAGCGGAACCTACAATGAGCAGTTCTTC. Amino acids: CASSLSSGTYNEQFF.

This chain links TRBV14 with TRBJ1-2; D remains ambiguous. The V end was cut by 3 bases, the J end by 3 bases, with 8 bases between. CDR3 length equals 13 residues. Germline V lookup: CDR1 SGHDN, CDR2 FVKESK. The CDR3 DNA is TGTGCCAGCAGCCAGGGAGTGGACTATGGCTACACCTTC. Encoded protein: CASSQGVDYGYTF.

The chain is built from TRBV7-9 and TRBJ2-7, with a weak D call TRBD2 (5 bases). The germline V gene has CDR1 SEHNR and CDR2 FQNEAQ (reference sequence). V shed 1 base and J shed 3 bases, with 13 bases lying between them. This CDR3 comprises 15 residues. CDR3 in DNA: TGTGCCAGCAGCTTAGAGCCCCGGACTTACTACGAGCAGTACTTC. As protein: CASSLEPRTYYEQYF.